These 5 T cell receptor beta chains share one sample of origin, sequenced in a study of prognosis after radiotherapy for stage I lung cancer. The study amplified the TCR beta CDR3 region from genomic DNA. This amplification was carried out by two rounds of multiplex PCR. Primers targeting each individual TRBV and TRBJ gene were applied in first-round PCR. TCRdb called the multiplex PCR reads again in MiXCR, with one record for every CDR3 protein. The profile shows 11,000 to 15,000 distinct CDR3 sequences, roughly a third of them singletons. Sequences were derived from PBMCs, sampled before or after stereotactic body radiation therapy (not recorded which). These TCRs come from a donor over 45 with non-small cell lung cancer.

This clonotype was observed at least ten times. The V and J genes are TRBV2 and TRBJ1-3; D may be TRBD1 (6 bases). The CDR3 is made up of 15 amino acids. Germline V gene data show CDR1 as SNHLY and CDR2 as FYNNEI. With 1 base removed from V and 4 bases from J, the gap between germline ends came to 11 bases. The CDR3 reads CASSEGFRGGNTIYF. DNA for the CDR3: TGTGCCAGCAGTGAAGGGTTCAGGGGCGGAAACACCATATATTTT.

Within the sample, this clonotype is medium-sized. The gene calls are TRBV11-3 and TRBJ2-1; 12 nucleotides agree with TRBD2. V lost 4 bases and J lost 8; bases outside the gene matches: 6. The germline V gene encodes CDR1 SGHNT and CDR2 YENEEA. CDR3 length: 15 amino acids. CDR3 sequence (DNA): TGTGCCAGCAGCTCCGGACTAGCGGGGATGGATGAGCAGTTCTTC. Amino acid sequence: CASSSGLAGMDEQFF.

With respect to this clonotype: With a far larger clone one base away, a read error is the likely cause. The CDR3 sequence: CASSGPSSVVDGELFF. The DNA of the CDR3 is TGTGCCAGCTCGGGGCCATCTTCCGTAGTTGACGGGGAGCTGTTTTTT. The chain links TRBV6-4 to TRBJ2-2, with D perhaps TRBD1 or TRBD2 (5 bases each). Germline values: CDR1 MRHNA, CDR2 SNTAGT. CDR3 size: 16 residues. V was clipped by 8 bases and J by 7 bases, with 23 bases between them.

Many counts were recorded for this clonotype. The chain combines TRBV20-1 with TRBJ2-3; 12 bases line up with TRBD2. The length of the CDR3 is 18 residues. The germline CDR1 and CDR2 sequences are DFQATT and SNEGSKA (reference sequence). The junction had 11 bases not matched to a gene; V was cut back by 3 bases and J by 1 base. The CDR3 spells CSARSLAGGLMGTDTQYF. In nucleotides, the CDR3 is TGCAGTGCTAGGAGCCTAGCGGGGGGGCTGATGGGCACAGATACGCAGTATTTT.

This chain joins TRBV6-1 and TRBJ1-3, with TRBD1 as a possible D gene (5 bases). The germline V gene encodes CDR1 MNHNS and CDR2 SASEGT. Trimming shortened V by 9 bases and J by 2 bases, and 14 bases separated the two germline ends. The CDR3 has 14 amino acids. The CDR3 here is CASEASTAGNTIYF. In DNA form, the CDR3 reads TGTGCCAGTGAAGCGTCGACAGCTGGAAACACCATATATTTT.